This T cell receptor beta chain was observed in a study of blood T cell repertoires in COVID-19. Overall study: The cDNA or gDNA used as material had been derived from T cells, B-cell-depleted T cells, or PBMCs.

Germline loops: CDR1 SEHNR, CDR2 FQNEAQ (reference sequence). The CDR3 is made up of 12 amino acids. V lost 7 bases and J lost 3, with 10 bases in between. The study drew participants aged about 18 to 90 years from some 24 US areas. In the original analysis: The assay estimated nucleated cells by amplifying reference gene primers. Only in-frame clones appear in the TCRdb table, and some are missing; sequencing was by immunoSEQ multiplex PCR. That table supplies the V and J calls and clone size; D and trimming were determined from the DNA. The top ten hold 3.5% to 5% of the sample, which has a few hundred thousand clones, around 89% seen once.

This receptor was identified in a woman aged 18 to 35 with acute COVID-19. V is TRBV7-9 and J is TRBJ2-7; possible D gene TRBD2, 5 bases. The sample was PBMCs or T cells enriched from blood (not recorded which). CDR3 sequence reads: CASNARDYEQYF. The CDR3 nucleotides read TGTGCCAGCAACGCCCGGGACTACGAGCAGTACTTC. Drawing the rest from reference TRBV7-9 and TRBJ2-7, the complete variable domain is DTGVSQNPRHKITKRGQNVTFRCDPISEHNRLYWYRQTLGQGPEFLTYFQNEAQLEKSRLLSDRFSAERPKGSFSTLEIQRTEQGDSAMYLCASNARDYEQYFGPGTRLTVT.